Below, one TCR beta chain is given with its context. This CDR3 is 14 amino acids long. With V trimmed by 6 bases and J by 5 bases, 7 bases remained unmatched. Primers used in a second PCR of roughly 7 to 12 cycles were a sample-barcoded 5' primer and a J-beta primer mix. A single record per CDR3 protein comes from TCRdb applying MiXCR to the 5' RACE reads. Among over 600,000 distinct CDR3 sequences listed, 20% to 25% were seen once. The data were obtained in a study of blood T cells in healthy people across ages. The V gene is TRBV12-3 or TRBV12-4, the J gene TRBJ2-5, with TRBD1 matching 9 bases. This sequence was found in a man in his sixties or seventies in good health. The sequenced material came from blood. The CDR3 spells CASSRDRVEETQYF. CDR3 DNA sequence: TGTGCCAGCAGCCGGGACAGGGTTGAGGAGACCCAGTACTTC.